This T cell receptor beta chain was observed in a study of blood T cells in healthy people across ages. Study observations and caveats: Compared with aged donors, long-lived donors showed fewer expanded clones, suggesting selection. Naive T cell percentage showed a strong correlation with TCR beta diversity.

As to this clonotype: Antigen: not known.

A sample-barcoded 5' primer and a J-beta primer mix were used in a second PCR of about 7 to 12 cycles. Template switching added a 12-random-nucleotide identifier to every cDNA molecule. Using its own MiXCR run on the 5' RACE reads, TCRdb lists one record per CDR3 protein. The sample lists 550,000 to 800,000 distinct CDR3 sequences; roughly 32% were seen once. The clonotype comes from a woman older than 75 in good health. The sequenced sample consisted of blood.

The CDR3 coding sequence is TGTGCCAGCCGTTGGGACTCGAGCGATACGCAGTATTTT. It yields the protein CASRWDSSDTQYF. This rearrangement joins TRBV27 to TRBJ2-3; TRBD2 is a possible D gene (6 bases). The CDR3 is 13 residues long. CDR1 and CDR2 (germline): MNHEY, SMNVEV (reference sequence). Trimming removed 8 bases at V and 6 bases at J, with 15 bases between.